The 19 T cell receptor beta chains listed next were all sequenced from one sample in a study of blood T cells in healthy people across ages. Through a sample-barcoded 5' primer and a J-beta primer mix, a second PCR was run for 7 to 11 cycles. TCRdb re-called the 5' RACE reads through MiXCR, storing one row per CDR3 protein. The table shows over 1,500,000 distinct CDR3 sequences, with about two fifths occurring only once. Material for sequencing was blood. These receptors originate from a human donor in good health.

The gene calls are TRBV20-1 and TRBJ2-3; 12 positions match TRBD2. The V gene's germline CDR1 is DFQATT and CDR2 SNEGSKA (reference sequence). After removal of 3 bases from V and 4 bases from J, the junction contained 8 bases not matched to a gene. The CDR3 has 16 residues. The CDR3 spells CSASQEGLAGPDTQYF. CDR3 nucleotide sequence: TGCAGTGCTAGCCAAGAGGGACTAGCGGGCCCAGATACGCAGTATTTT.

This clonotype has only a few counts. The gene calls are TRBV6-5 and TRBJ2-3; D is uncertain. Germline V gives CDR1 MNHEY, CDR2 SVGAGI. This CDR3 is 16 amino acids long. The V and J ends lost 5 bases and 0 bases respectively, with 15 bases between them. Here the CDR3 reads CASSPSWASSTDTQYF. The CDR3 DNA sequence: TGTGCCAGCAGTCCCTCCTGGGCATCCAGCACAGATACGCAGTATTTT.

This clonotype was detected once. The V gene is TRBV7-3, the J gene TRBJ2-7; TRBD2 aligns across 7 bases. CDR1 and CDR2 (germline): SGHTA, FQGTGA. The ends lost 6 bases at V and 1 base at J; junction bases unmatched: 12. The CDR3 sequence is 16 residues long. CDR3 residues: CASSSSSERGSYEQYF. The CDR3 DNA is TGTGCCAGCAGTTCCTCCTCCGAGCGGGGATCCTACGAGCAGTACTTC.

This clonotype was seen just once. The chain has TRBV7-2 and TRBJ1-5; no clear D gene. Germline-derived CDR1 and CDR2 are SGHTA and FQGNSA. The CDR3 loop spans 17 amino acids. The V end lost 5 bases, the J end lost 0 bases, and 17 bases lay between the germline ends. DNA of the CDR3: TGTGCCAGCAGCCCCCTCGGGTCGGGTTATAGCAATCAGCCCCAGCATTTT. Translating it yields CASSPLGSGYSNQPQHF.

This clonotype was detected only a few times. V is TRBV11-2 and J is TRBJ2-5; the match to TRBD1 covers 11 bases. The J call may not be correct, given that the DNA end is closer to TRBJ2-7. The CDR3 totals 16 residues. Germline V gives CDR1 SGHAT, CDR2 FQNNGV. The CDR3 DNA follows: TGTGCCAGCAGCCTCAATTCCGGGACAGGGGGTAGCGAGCAGTACTTC. Protein: CASSLNSGTGGSEQYF.

Only a few counts were recorded for this clonotype. The rearrangement joins TRBV6-6 to TRBJ1-2; no definite D call. There are 14 residues in the CDR3. The germline V and J ends were trimmed by 6 bases and 5 bases, with 16 bases remaining between them. Germline lookup yields CDR1 MNHNY and CDR2 SVGAGI (reference sequence). Here the CDR3 reads CASSPGGREYGYTF. In DNA form, the CDR3 reads TGTGCCAGCAGCCCAGGAGGGAGGGAATATGGCTACACCTTC.

This clonotype was observed a few times. The chain links TRBV15 to TRBJ2-7, with a weak D call TRBD1 (5 bases). V lost 2 bases, J lost 1 base, and 9 bases lay in between. CDR3 length: 14 amino acids. The germline CDR1 and CDR2 sequences are LNHNV and YYDKDF (reference sequence). CDR3 sequence (DNA): TGTGCCACCAGCAGACGGCAGGGTTCCTACGAGCAGTACTTC. The encoded protein is CATSRRQGSYEQYF.

V usage is TRBV7-2 and J usage is TRBJ1-2; D is possibly TRBD1 (6 bases). Looked up from germline, CDR1 is SGHTA and CDR2 is FQGNSA. The CDR3 has 15 residues. The V gene lost 1 base and the J gene lost 4 bases, with 13 bases spanning the gap. The CDR3: CASSLEGGGAYGYTF. CDR3 bases: TGTGCCAGCAGCTTAGAGGGGGGTGGCGCCTATGGCTACACCTTC. The variable domain in full, with the rest retrieved from reference TRBV7-2 and TRBJ1-2, is GAGVSQSPSNKVTEKGKDVELRCDPISGHTALYWYRQSLGQGLEFLIYFQGNSAPDKSGLPSDRFSAERTGGSVSTLTIQRTQQEDSAVYLCASSLEGGGAYGYTFGSGTRLTVV.

The chain uses TRBV7-2 and TRBJ1-1; no reliable D call. CDR3 size: 13 residues. CDR1 is SGHTA and CDR2 is FQGNSA in the germline V gene. Trimming shortened V by 3 bases and J by 3 bases, and 8 bases separated the two germline ends. CDR3 residues: CASSFWVDTEAFF. Here the CDR3 DNA reads TGTGCCAGCAGCTTTTGGGTAGACACTGAAGCTTTCTTT.

To note about this clonotype: A much larger clone is a single base away; this may be a read error. This chain links TRBV25-1 with TRBJ2-5, with TRBD2 matching over 7 bases. CDR1 is MGHDK and CDR2 is SYGVNS in the germline V gene. The CDR3 has 15 residues. The V and J ends lost 3 bases and 9 bases, in that order; junction bases with no gene match: 13. CDR3 sequence: CASSDSGRAGEAQYF. CDR3 sequence (DNA): TGTGCCAGCAGTGATTCAGGGAGGGCCGGGGAGGCCCAGTACTTC.

The chain joins TRBV4-3 to TRBJ1-2; 10 bases are shared with TRBD1. The CDR3 contains 17 residues. Trimming at V came to 7 bases and at J to 2 bases, leaving 13 bases not matched to a gene. CDR1 is LGHNA, CDR2 YSLEER, per germline. In nucleotides, the CDR3 is TGCGCCAGCACGGAATATTCCGGGACAGGGGAGAACTATGGCTACACCTTC. The encoded protein is CASTEYSGTGENYGYTF.

This clonotype has more than one count but fewer than ten. CDR3 nucleotide sequence: TGTGCCAGCGTCGGCTATGGCTACACCTTC. It is translated as CASVGYGYTF. The rearrangement uses TRBV6-2 or TRBV6-3 and TRBJ1-2; no firm D call. V was trimmed by 8 bases and J by 4 bases, leaving 5 bases between them. The CDR3 contains 10 residues. Per germline, CDR1 MNHEY and CDR2 SVGEGT.

The chain has TRBV9 and TRBJ2-4; TRBD2 might be the D (6 bases). Trimming left V 3 bases short and J 7 bases short, with 14 bases between. The CDR3 covers 14 residues. The germline CDR1 and CDR2 sequences are SGDLS and YYNGEE. In DNA, the CDR3 is TGTGCCAGCAGCGCCCCCGGGACTCTCAACATTCAGTACTTC. Its translation is CASSAPGTLNIQYF.

About this clonotype: One end of the junction does not line up with germline, which may come from a read error. The chain recombines TRBV6-2 or TRBV6-3 with TRBJ2-3, with a weak D call TRBD2 (5 bases). The V gene's germline CDR1 is MNHEY and CDR2 SVGEGT. The CDR3 extends over 15 amino acids. The CDR3 sequence is CASSYSSGGPDTRYF. DNA of the CDR3: TGTGCCAGCAGTTACTCTTCCGGAGGCCCAGATACGCGGTATTTT.

The CDR3 protein is CASSQKPQNTEAFF. DNA for the CDR3: TGTGCCAGCAGCCAAAAACCACAGAACACTGAAGCTTTCTTT. The chain joins TRBV3-1 to TRBJ1-1, with no clear D. This CDR3 region has 14 residues. V lost 2 bases and J lost 1, with 8 bases in between. Looked up from germline, CDR1 is LGHDT and CDR2 is YNNKEL (reference sequence).

The chain links TRBV15 to TRBJ1-5, with D unclear. V gave up 1 base and J gave up 7 bases, with 14 bases separating them. The length of the CDR3 is 15 residues. The V gene's germline CDR1 is LNHNV and CDR2 YYDKDF (reference sequence). The CDR3 here is CATSRVAIPGQPQHF. CDR3 sequence (DNA): TGTGCCACCAGCAGAGTCGCTATTCCCGGACAGCCCCAGCATTTT.

The chain carries TRBV11-3 and TRBJ2-7; 8 nucleotides match TRBD2. This CDR3 has 14 amino acids. Germline V gives CDR1 SGHNT, CDR2 YENEEA. J was trimmed by 6 bases and V by 3 bases; bases with no gene match: 7. The CDR3 here is CASSFTGGASEQYF. The CDR3 DNA is TGTGCCAGCAGCTTTACGGGGGGGGCGAGCGAGCAGTACTTC.

The chain uses TRBV15 and TRBJ2-1; perhaps TRBD2 as D (6 bases). Germline CDR1 reads LNHNV; CDR2 reads YYDKDF (reference sequence). V lost 0 bases, J lost 12 bases, and 9 bases lay in between. This CDR3 is built from 12 residues. The CDR3: CATSRDRRGQFF. CDR3 in DNA: TGTGCCACCAGCAGAGATCGGAGGGGGCAGTTCTTC.

The DNA of the CDR3 is TGCAGTGCTAGAGAAGTGGTGGCGCGGGACTACCAAGAAGAGACCCAGTACTTC. Translating it yields CSAREVVARDYQEETQYF. The chain combines TRBV20-1 with TRBJ2-5; 7 nucleotides line up with TRBD2. V lost 0 bases to trimming and J lost 3 bases; unmatched junction nucleotides: 16. This CDR3 has 18 amino acids. From germline, CDR1 is DFQATT and CDR2 SNEGSKA (reference sequence).